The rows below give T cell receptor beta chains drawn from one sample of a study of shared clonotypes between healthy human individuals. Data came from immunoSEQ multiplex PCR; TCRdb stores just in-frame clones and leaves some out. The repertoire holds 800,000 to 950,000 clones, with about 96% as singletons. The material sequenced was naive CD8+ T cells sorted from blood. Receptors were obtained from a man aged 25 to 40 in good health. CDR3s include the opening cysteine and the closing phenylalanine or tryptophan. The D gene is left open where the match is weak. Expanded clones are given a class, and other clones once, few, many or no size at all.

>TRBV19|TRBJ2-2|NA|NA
TGTGCCAGTACAGGGGCGAACACCGGGGAGCTGTTTTTT
CASTGANTGELFF
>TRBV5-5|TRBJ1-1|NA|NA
TGTGCCAGCTGCCGAGCTGGAGAGACTGAAGCTTTCTTT
CASCRAGETEAFF
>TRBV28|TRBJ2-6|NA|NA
TGTGCCAGCAGTTTGGCCGGGGCCAACGTCCTGACTTTC
CASSLAGANVLTF
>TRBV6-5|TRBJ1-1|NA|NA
TGTGCCAGCAGTTACCTTCGGGGGGCCGGCACTGAAGCTTTCTTT
CASSYLRGAGTEAFF
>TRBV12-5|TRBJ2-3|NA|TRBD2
TGTGCTAGTGGTTTGACCGCCACTAGCGTCCCAACAGATACGCAGTATTTT
CASGLTATSVPTDTQYF
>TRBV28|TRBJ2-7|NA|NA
TGTGCCAGCAGTTCCGGGGGATTTCCATCCAGGAAGTACTTC
CASSSGGFPSRKYF
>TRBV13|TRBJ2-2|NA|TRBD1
TGTGCCAGCAGCTCGACAGGGGTAGCCGGGGAGCTGTTTTTT
CASSSTGVAGELFF
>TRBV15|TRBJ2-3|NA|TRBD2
TGTGCCACCCGGAAGGAGGGAGCGGGGGCGAGGAAGGATACGCAGTATTTT
CATRKEGAGARKDTQYF
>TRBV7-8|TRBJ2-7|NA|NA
TGTGCCAGCAGGCGGGAAGCAGGGCCTGGGTACGAGCAGTACTTC
CASRREAGPGYEQYF
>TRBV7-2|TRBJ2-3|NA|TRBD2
TGTGCCAGCAGCCCTATCCGACTAGCTACAGATACGCAGTATTTT
CASSPIRLATDTQYF
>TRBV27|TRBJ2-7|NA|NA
TGTGCCAGCAGTCCCTCCTCACGGTCCGAGCAGTACTTC
CASSPSSRSEQYF
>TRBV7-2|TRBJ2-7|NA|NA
TGTGCCAGCAGCTTATCCTGGGACCATACCTACGAGCAGTACTTC
CASSLSWDHTYEQYF
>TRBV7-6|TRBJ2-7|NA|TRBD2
TGTGCCAGCAGCTTAGGGGCGGGAGGGGACGAGCAGTACTTC
CASSLGAGGDEQYF
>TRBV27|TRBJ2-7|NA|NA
TGTGCCAGCAGTTCACCTTTGGGACAGCAGTACTTC
CASSSPLGQQYF
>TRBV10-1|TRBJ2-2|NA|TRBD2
TGCGCCAGCAGCCTATATAGCGGGACAATTCAGAACACCGGGGAGCTGTTTTTT
CASSLYSGTIQNTGELFF
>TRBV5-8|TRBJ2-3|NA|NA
TGTGCCAGCAGCTGGAGGGTATCCGGCGTAGATACGCAGTATTTT
CASSWRVSGVDTQYF
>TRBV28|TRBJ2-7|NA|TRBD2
TGTGCCAGCAGTTTGTCTAGCGGTTACCCTACCTACGAGCAGTACTTC
CASSLSSGYPTYEQYF
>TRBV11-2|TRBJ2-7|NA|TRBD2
TGTGCCAGCAGCTTTTACACAGCGGGGACCTACGAGCAGTACTTC
CASSFYTAGTYEQYF
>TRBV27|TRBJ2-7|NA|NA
TGTGCCAGCAGTTTAACAGCATCCTACGAGCAGTACTTC
CASSLTASYEQYF
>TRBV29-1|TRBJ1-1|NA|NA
TGCAGCGTAGACAGTATGAACACTGAAGCTTTCTTT
CSVDSMNTEAFF
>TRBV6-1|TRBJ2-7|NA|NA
TGTGCCAGCAGTGAAGTAGTAGGGGTGGGCCTCTACGAGCAGTACTTC
CASSEVVGVGLYEQYF
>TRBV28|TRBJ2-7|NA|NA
TGTGCCAGCAGTAAGGTAGAGGCCTACGAGCAGTACTTC
CASSKVEAYEQYF
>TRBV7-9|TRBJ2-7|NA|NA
TGTGCCAGCAGCATCACCGCCTACGAGCAGTACTTC
CASSITAYEQYF
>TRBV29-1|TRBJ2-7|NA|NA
TGCAGCGTTGCAGCCCCTGGGTCGACCTACGAGCAGTACTTC
CSVAAPGSTYEQYF
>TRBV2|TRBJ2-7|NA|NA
TGTGCCAGCAGAAAGGACAGTAGCCAATCTTACGAGCAGTACTTC
CASRKDSSQSYEQYF
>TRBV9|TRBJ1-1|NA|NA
TGTGCCAGCAGCCGGGGGGGTCCTGAAGCTTTCTTT
CASSRGGPEAFF
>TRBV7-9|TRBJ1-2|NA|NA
TGTGCCAGCAGCACGCCAACGTCGGCCGTTTACTATGGCTACACCTTC
CASSTPTSAVYYGYTF
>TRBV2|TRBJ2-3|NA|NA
TGTGCCAGCAGTCTAGCCTCCACAGATACGCAGTATTTT
CASSLASTDTQYF
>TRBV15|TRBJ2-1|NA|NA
TGTGCCACCAGCATCAGCGGAGGTTACAATGAGCAGTTCTTC
CATSISGGYNEQFF
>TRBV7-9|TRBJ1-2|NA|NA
TGTGCCAGCAGCTTAGGGAACGACTATGGCTACACCTTC
CASSLGNDYGYTF
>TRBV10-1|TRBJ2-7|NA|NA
TGCGCCAGCAGCGCCCTATCGGGCGAGCAGTACTTC
CASSALSGEQYF
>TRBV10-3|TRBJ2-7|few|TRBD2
TGTGCCATCAGTGGCCTCGGGCGGGGGGGTGACGAGCAGTACTTC
CAISGLGRGGDEQYF
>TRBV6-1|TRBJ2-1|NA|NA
TGTGCCAGCAGACCGAGAGGCAACCTCAATGAGCAGTTCTTC
CASRPRGNLNEQFF
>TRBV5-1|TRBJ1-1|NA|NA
TGCGCCAGCAGCGCCTGGGGTGATGGCACTGAAGCTTTCTTT
CASSAWGDGTEAFF
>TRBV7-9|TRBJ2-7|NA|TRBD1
TGTGCCAGCAGCTTCGGGACAGGGCCCTACGAGCAGTACTTC
CASSFGTGPYEQYF
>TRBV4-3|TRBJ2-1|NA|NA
TGCGCCAGCAGCCAAGATAAAACCTCCTACAATGAGCAGTTCTTC
CASSQDKTSYNEQFF
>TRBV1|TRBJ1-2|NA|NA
TGCACCAGCAGCCAAGGGAAGGGCGACAGGATTAACTATGGCTACACCTTC
CTSSQGKGDRINYGYTF
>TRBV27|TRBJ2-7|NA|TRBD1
TGTGCCAGCAGTGTAAGACAGGGCTACGAGCAGTACTTC
CASSVRQGYEQYF
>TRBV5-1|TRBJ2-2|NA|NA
TGCGCCAGCAGCCCCTGGAAGGGGCGGGACACCGGGGAGCTGTTTTTT
CASSPWKGRDTGELFF
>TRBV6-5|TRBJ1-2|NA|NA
TGTGCCAGCAGTTATCAGGGTTTCGGCTATGGCTACACCTTC
CASSYQGFGYGYTF
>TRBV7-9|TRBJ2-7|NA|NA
TGTGCCAGCAGCTTAGCTCCCGGGACGACCTACGAGCAGTACTTC
CASSLAPGTTYEQYF
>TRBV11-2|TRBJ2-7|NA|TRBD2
TGTGCCAGCAGCTTAGATCTAGCGGGACGCTACGAGCAGTACTTC
CASSLDLAGRYEQYF
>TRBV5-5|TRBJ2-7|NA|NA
TGTGCCAGCAGCTTGGTCCCCGAGAGCTCCTACGAGCAGTACTTC
CASSLVPESSYEQYF
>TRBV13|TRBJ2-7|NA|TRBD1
TGTGCCAGCAGCCAACCCGGGACAGGGATCTACGAGCAGTACTTC
CASSQPGTGIYEQYF
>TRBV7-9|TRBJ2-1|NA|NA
TGTGCCAGCAGCTTATTCGGTGGGGAGAGCTCCTACAATGAGCAGTTCTTC
CASSLFGGESSYNEQFF
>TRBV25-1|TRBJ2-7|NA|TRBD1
TGTGCCAGCAGTAAGACAGGGGAAGCCTACGAGCAGTACTTC
CASSKTGEAYEQYF
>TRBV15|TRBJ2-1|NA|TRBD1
TGTGCCACCGAGGGGGCGAATTACAATGAGCAGTTCTTC
CATEGANYNEQFF
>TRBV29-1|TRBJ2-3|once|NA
TGCAGCGAGCTAGGGGAGTCAGATACGCAGTATTTT
CSELGESDTQYF
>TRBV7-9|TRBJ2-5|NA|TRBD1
TGTGCCAGCAGCCCCCGACAGGGTAGAAAAGAGACCCAGTACTTC
CASSPRQGRKETQYF
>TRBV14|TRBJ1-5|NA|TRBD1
TGTGCCAGCAGCCGGTGGACAGGCCAGCCCCAGCATTTT
CASSRWTGQPQHF
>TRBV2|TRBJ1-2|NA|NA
TGTGCCAGCAGTGGGAAGGCCGACCCTTTGGATGGCTACACCTTC
CASSGKADPLDGYTF
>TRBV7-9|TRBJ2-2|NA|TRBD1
TGTGCCAGCAGCTTAGAGGCCGGGACAGAAGTCACCGGGGAGCTGTTTTTT
CASSLEAGTEVTGELFF
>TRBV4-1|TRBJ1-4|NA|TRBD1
TGCGCCAGCAGCCAACTGGTCGGACAGGGGGGAGAAAAACTGTTTTTT
CASSQLVGQGGEKLFF
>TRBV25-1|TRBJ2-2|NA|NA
TGTGCCAGCACCCCAAACACCGGGGAGCTGTTTTTT
CASTPNTGELFF
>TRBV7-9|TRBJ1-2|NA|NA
TGTGCCAGCAGCTTCTCCCAGCCATATGGCTACACCTTC
CASSFSQPYGYTF
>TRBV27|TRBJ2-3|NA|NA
TGTGCCAGCAGTGACCTTACAGATACGCAGTATTTT
CASSDLTDTQYF